The T cell receptor beta chain under discussion was sequenced for a study of T cell repertoires in cytomegalovirus infection. For the study at large: An indication of both CMV infection and matching HLA type came from public TCR beta signatures.

Notes on the study in general: In two of eight donors, the top clonotype was HLA-C-restricted CMV-specific.

From germline, CDR1 is MDHEN and CDR2 SYDVKM. The V gene lost 6 bases and the J gene lost 5 bases, with 19 bases spanning the gap. The CDR3 is made up of 15 amino acids. TCRdb passed the reads through MiXCR, listing each CDR3 protein once. This sample has approximately 470,000 distinct CDR3 sequences, with under 45% found just once. As for this clonotype: Its antigen is unknown.

The chain combines TRBV28 with TRBJ2-5; a possible D gene is TRBD1 (6 bases). The receptor comes from a human donor in good health (CMV status not recorded). Some clones in this sample may be carry-over from other donors' samples. This specimen was cultured PBMCs, taken from culture after CMV antigen stimulation. The CDR3 region is CASSNPGLGAETQYF. The DNA for the CDR3 is TGTGCCAGCAGCAATCCGGGCCTGGGGGCGGAGACCCAGTACTTC.